Detailed here is one TCR beta chain. Its matching antigen is unknown. Some clones are missing from TCRdb's copy, which holds only in-frame ones; the method was immunoSEQ multiplex PCR. Among about 110,000 clones, 81% were seen once, and the ten largest hold approximately 5%. This sample stems from a study of T cell responses to AZD1222 COVID-19 vaccine. Points from the study as a whole: Researchers took repertoire samples only after the peak T cell response had come. A mostly white British donor set with more females was recruited, and clonal diversity was possibly underestimated.

The CDR3 has 13 residues. V shed 5 bases and J shed 3 bases, with 11 bases lying between them. Sequencing used peripheral blood, obtained on day 0 of AZD1222 vaccination. This clonotype was obtained from an adult in good health. The chain has TRBV12-3 or TRBV12-4 and TRBJ2-7; perhaps D is TRBD1 or TRBD2 (5 bases each). The CDR3 region has the DNA TGTGCCAGCAGTCGTGGGGACGGCTACGAGCAGTACTTC. Residues: CASSRGDGYEQYF.